These 13 T cell receptor beta chains were all obtained from the same sample, sequenced in a study of spatial heterogeneity in lung cancer. Their cognate antigens are unknown. MiXCR was run by TCRdb on the 5' RACE reads, yielding one entry per CDR3 protein. The table lists more than 25,000 distinct CDR3 sequences, around 6.9% of them singletons. Study-level findings and limits: Mutation tallies in tumors tracked expanded intratumoral alpha and beta TCR counts.

Time point indicated: sample taken at primary tumor resection. Sequences were derived from lung tumor tissue, sampled at surgery. The receptors shown here come from a male donor with early-stage non-small cell lung cancer.

This chain uses TRBV29-1 with TRBJ2-5, with a tentative D call TRBD2 (7 bases). V was cut by 6 bases and J by 4 bases, with 12 bases left in between. Germline V CDR1 and CDR2: SQVTM, ANQGSEA. This CDR3 spans 12 amino acids. CDR3 DNA sequence: TGCAGCGTCGAAAGGGGGGGAGAGACCCAGTACTTC. As protein: CSVERGGETQYF.

This clonotype was observed many times. The chain uses TRBV20-1 and TRBJ1-1; TRBD1 agrees at 7 bases. V shed 5 bases and J 3 bases; nucleotides not matched to a gene: 6. CDR3 size: 13 residues. The germline gives CDR1 DFQATT, CDR2 SNEGSKA (reference sequence). The CDR3 DNA sequence: TGCAGTGCTTTTCCGGACAGGTACACTGAAGCTTTCTTT. It is translated as CSAFPDRYTEAFF.

The table lists this clonotype with a few counts. This chain joins TRBV5-1 and TRBJ2-1; unclear D gene. CDR1 SGHRS and CDR2 YFSETQ come from the germline V gene. The V and J ends lost 1 base and 8 bases respectively, with 13 bases between them. This CDR3 has 14 residues. The CDR3: CASSLSPSDDEQFF. In DNA form, the CDR3 reads TGCGCCAGCAGCTTGAGTCCCAGCGATGATGAGCAGTTCTTC.

This sequence joins TRBV7-2 and TRBJ1-5; D is uncertain. The germline V gene has CDR1 SGHTA and CDR2 FQGNSA. The germline V and J ends were trimmed by 0 bases and 8 bases, with 8 bases remaining between them. This CDR3 contains 13 residues. The CDR3 sequence: CASSLARREPQHF. The CDR3 DNA follows: TGTGCCAGCAGCTTAGCGCGTCGAGAGCCCCAGCATTTT.

This clonotype was observed many times. The CDR3 DNA is TGTGCCAGCAGTTTTCCAGCGGGGGGTATAGAGACCCAGTACTTC. Protein product: CASSFPAGGIETQYF. The V and J genes are TRBV28 and TRBJ2-5; 9 bases are a match to TRBD2. Unmatched junction bases numbered 6, after V lost 3 bases and J lost 4 bases. The germline V gene encodes CDR1 MDHEN and CDR2 SYDVKM. This CDR3 has 15 residues.

This clonotype was observed at least ten times. The rearrangement uses TRBV6-2 or TRBV6-3 and TRBJ2-7; 7 bases agree with TRBD1. V shed 6 bases and J 3 bases; nucleotides not matched to a gene: 11. The CDR3 spans 15 residues. Per germline, CDR1 MNHEY and CDR2 SVGEGT. The CDR3 DNA reads TGTGCCAGCAGCTCGAGGGACAGACACCACTACGAGCAGTACTTC. Its protein is CASSSRDRHHYEQYF.

This clonotype was counted many times. The rearrangement uses TRBV12-3 or TRBV12-4 and TRBJ1-2, with 8 bases fitting TRBD1. The CDR3 contains 13 residues. V lost 5 bases, J lost 8 bases, and 7 bases stayed unmatched. CDR3 loop: CASSKTGEIGYTF. Here the CDR3 DNA reads TGTGCCAGCAGTAAGACAGGGGAGATAGGCTACACCTTC.

The chain carries TRBV9 and TRBJ2-2, with a tentative D call TRBD1 (6 bases). The V gene's germline CDR1 is SGDLS and CDR2 YYNGEE. The ends were cut back, 2 bases at V and 2 bases at J, with 13 bases in the middle. The length of the CDR3 is 16 residues. CDR3 region: CASSVRTAVNTGELFF. The CDR3, as DNA: TGTGCCAGCAGCGTGAGGACAGCTGTCAACACCGGGGAGCTGTTTTTT.

This clonotype was detected many times. The chain carries TRBV4-3 and TRBJ2-6; D gene unclear. CDR1 LGHNA and CDR2 YSLEER come from the germline V gene. Trimming removed 2 bases at V and 0 bases at J, with 2 bases between. The CDR3 totals 14 residues. Written as DNA, the CDR3 is TGCGCCAGCAGCCAATACTCTGGGGCCAACGTCCTGACTTTC. Translated, it gives CASSQYSGANVLTF.

V gene TRBV6-2 or TRBV6-3 combines with J gene TRBJ1-5, with D uncertain. CDR3 length equals 15 residues. Germline lookup yields CDR1 MNHEY and CDR2 SVGEGT. Trimming removed 6 bases from V and 3 bases from J, with 15 bases in between. The CDR3 coding sequence is TGTGCCAGCAGAAAAACCGGGCCCTTCAATCAGCCCCAGCATTTT. Translated, it gives CASRKTGPFNQPQHF.

The chain links TRBV12-3 or TRBV12-4 to TRBJ2-7, with D possibly matching TRBD2 (6 bases). V lost 6 bases and J 2 bases, leaving 17 bases between the germline ends. The CDR3 spans 15 residues. Here the CDR3 reads CASSKGPGATYEQYF. CDR3 sequence (DNA): TGTGCCAGCAGCAAGGGACCGGGAGCAACCTACGAGCAGTACTTC.

There are many counts of this clonotype. In DNA form, the CDR3 reads TGTGCCATCAGTGAGCTATCAGGGGGCGCTTTTTATGGCTACACCTTC. Amino acids: CAISELSGGAFYGYTF. The chain links TRBV10-3 to TRBJ1-2; TRBD1 agrees at 8 bases. Trimming took 2 bases from V and 5 from J; bases not matched to a gene: 10. The CDR3 contains 16 residues. Germline CDR1 is ENHRY and CDR2 is SYGVKD.

This clonotype was seen many times. The chain carries TRBV28 and TRBJ2-3; D remains ambiguous. The V gene lost 8 bases and the J gene lost 0 bases, with 9 bases spanning the gap. The CDR3 has 13 amino acids. The germline CDR1 and CDR2 sequences are MDHEN and SYDVKM. CDR3 amino acids: CASLLGSTDTQYF. The CDR3 DNA reads as TGTGCCAGCCTCCTTGGTAGCACAGATACGCAGTATTTT.